This is a list of T cell receptor beta chains from one sample in a study of human T cells and chemical hapten exposure. TCRdb used MiXCR to reprocess the RACE reads, holding one entry per CDR3 protein. Here the sample spans over 95,000 distinct CDR3 sequences, 12% being singletons. Sequenced here: whole blood, sampled in connection with sensitization to the hapten diphenylcyclopropenone (DPC). Every receptor here comes from a woman between 40 and 55 years old with alopecia areata. Some clones in this sample may be carry-over from other donors' samples. Each CDR3 is given with its conserved first and last residue. D genes are given only for firm matches. Clone size is given for some rows only: seen once, a few or many times, or a class if the clone is expanded.

>TRBD1|TRBV5-4|.|TRBJ2-3
TGTGTCAGCCACAGGGGGAGGACAGATACGCAGTATTTT
CVSHRGRTDTQYF
>.|TRBV7-6|many|TRBJ2-5
TGTGCCAGCAGCTTACTAGGGGGGGAGACCCAGTACTTC
CASSLLGGETQYF
>.|TRBV7-2|few|TRBJ2-4
TGTGCCAGCAGCCCCCAGGACAGACTAAACATTCAGTACTTC
CASSPQDRLNIQYF
>.|TRBV7-2|few|TRBJ1-5
TGTGCCAGCAGCTTAGCGCTTGGGAGCAATCAGCCCCAGCATTTT
CASSLALGSNQPQHF
>.|TRBV12-3/TRBV12-4|few|TRBJ1-2
TGTGCCAGCAAATCCCCCTATGGCTACACCTTC
CASKSPYGYTF
>.|TRBV7-6|few|TRBJ2-5
TGTGCCAGCAGCTTGTTGGGAGGCCGACAAGAGACCCAGTACTTC
CASSLLGGRQETQYF
>.|TRBV6-2/TRBV6-3|few|TRBJ2-5
TGTGCCAGCAGCGTGCCGACAGGTCTCGAATTGGAGACCCAGTACTTC
CASSVPTGLELETQYF
>TRBD1|TRBV5-4|many|TRBJ1-2
TGTGCCAGCAGCGGGTCTGGACAGGGCTTGTACTATGGCTACACCTTC
CASSGSGQGLYYGYTF
>TRBD1|TRBV9|.|TRBJ2-3
TGTGCCAGCAGCGTAGGGGCAGGGGGAACGAGCAATACGCAGTATTTT
CASSVGAGGTSNTQYF
>.|TRBV10-3|.|TRBJ2-1
TGTGCCATCAGTGAGTCGAAGGGGCTTGGGCGATGGGAGCAGTTCTTC
CAISESKGLGRWEQFF
>TRBD1|TRBV11-2|many|TRBJ1-1
TGTGCCAGCAGCCTGACAGGGCGCACTGAAGCTTTCTTT
CASSLTGRTEAFF
>TRBD2|TRBV4-1|.|TRBJ2-1
TGCGCCAGCAGCCAAGGGGCGGGAGGGCCCTACAATGAGCAGTTCTTC
CASSQGAGGPYNEQFF
>TRBD1|TRBV4-2|few|TRBJ2-7
TGTGCCAGCAGCCAAGAGGACAGGGTTTCCTACGAGCAGTACTTC
CASSQEDRVSYEQYF
>TRBD2|TRBV20-1|many|TRBJ2-2
TGCAGTGCTAGAGAATCCGGGACTAGCAGAACCGGGGAGCTGTTTTTT
CSARESGTSRTGELFF
>TRBD1|TRBV7-9|many|TRBJ2-1
TGTGCCAGCAGGCCCGGGACAGGGGTTGGGAATGAGCAGTTCTTC
CASRPGTGVGNEQFF
>.|TRBV20-1|.|TRBJ2-7
TGCAGTGCTACGGAAACGTACGAGCAGTACTTC
CSATETYEQYF
>TRBD2|TRBV29-1|.|TRBJ2-1
TGCAGCGTTGAACAGCGGGAGGGATTCGATGAGCAGTTCTTC
CSVEQREGFDEQFF
>TRBD2|TRBV20-1|.|TRBJ2-7
TGCAGTGCTAGGGACCCGGGAGGTCCCTACGAGCAGTACTTC
CSARDPGGPYEQYF
>.|TRBV7-7|few|TRBJ2-3
TGTGCTAGCAGCTTAGCCCCCACAGATACGCAGTATTTT
CASSLAPTDTQYF
>.|TRBV6-2/TRBV6-3|many|TRBJ2-7
TGTGCCAGCAGTTACTCTGGAGGAGAGTCATACTCCTACGAGCAGTACTTC
CASSYSGGESYSYEQYF
>TRBD1|TRBV24-1|many|TRBJ2-1
TGTGCCACCAGTGGGCCGGGACAGGACTCCTACAATGAGCAGTTCTTC
CATSGPGQDSYNEQFF
>TRBD1|TRBV19|.|TRBJ1-2
TGTGCCAGTAGTTACGACAGGGGGAACTATGGCTACACCTTC
CASSYDRGNYGYTF
>.|TRBV9|.|TRBJ2-1
TGTGCCAGCAGCAAAGGACAGGAGGGAAATGAGCAGTTCTTC
CASSKGQEGNEQFF
>TRBD2|TRBV6-2/TRBV6-3|.|TRBJ2-1
TGTGCCAGCAGTTACCGCACAGGTACTAGCGGGAGGGCCGATGAGCAGTTCTTC
CASSYRTGTSGRADEQFF
>.|TRBV28|few|TRBJ2-7
TGTGCCAGCAGTCTCCGTCACGAGCAGTACTTC
CASSLRHEQYF
>.|TRBV28|few|TRBJ1-1
TGTGCCAGCAGAGTAACCACTGAAGCTTTCTTT
CASRVTTEAFF
>TRBD2|TRBV5-1|.|TRBJ2-1
TGCGCCAGCAGGAACCCTAGCGGGTCAGATGAGCAGTTCTTC
CASRNPSGSDEQFF
>.|TRBV18|few|TRBJ2-3
TGTGCCAGCTCACCATCTACGGTGGATACGCAGTATTTT
CASSPSTVDTQYF
>.|TRBV7-9|.|TRBJ1-6
TGTGCCAGCAGCTTAGCTGGACAGAGCTCCTATAATTCACCCCTCCACTTT
CASSLAGQSSYNSPLHF
>.|TRBV11-2|many|TRBJ2-2
TGTGCCAGCAGCTTAAATCCTAGACCGGGCGGGGAGCTGTTTTTT
CASSLNPRPGGELFF
>.|TRBV4-1|.|TRBJ1-1
TGCGCCAGCAGCCAGGCTATTCTGACTGAAGCTTTCTTT
CASSQAILTEAFF
>.|TRBV7-2|few|TRBJ1-2
TGTGCCAGCAGCCCCTGGACCTCTGGGGGCTATGGCTACACCTTC
CASSPWTSGGYGYTF
>TRBD1|TRBV29-1|few|TRBJ2-7
TGCAGCGTTGGTAGGGACAGGGACTACGAGCAGTACTTC
CSVGRDRDYEQYF
>.|TRBV9|.|TRBJ2-2
TGTGCCAGCAGCGGCATAAGGCCCGTAGGCGGGGAGCTGTTTTTT
CASSGIRPVGGELFF
>.|TRBV4-2|many|TRBJ2-7
TGTGCCAGCAGCCAAGATGAGGGGGGCTACGAGCAGTACTTC
CASSQDEGGYEQYF
>TRBD2|TRBV12-3/TRBV12-4|few|TRBJ2-4
TGTGCCAGCAGTCCCCGCGGGGGATTTGCCAAAAACATTCAGTACTTC
CASSPRGGFAKNIQYF
>.|TRBV3-1|once|TRBJ2-7
TGTGTCAGCAGCCACGACACCGGGCTAGCAACCTACGAGCAGTACTTC
CVSSHDTGLATYEQYF